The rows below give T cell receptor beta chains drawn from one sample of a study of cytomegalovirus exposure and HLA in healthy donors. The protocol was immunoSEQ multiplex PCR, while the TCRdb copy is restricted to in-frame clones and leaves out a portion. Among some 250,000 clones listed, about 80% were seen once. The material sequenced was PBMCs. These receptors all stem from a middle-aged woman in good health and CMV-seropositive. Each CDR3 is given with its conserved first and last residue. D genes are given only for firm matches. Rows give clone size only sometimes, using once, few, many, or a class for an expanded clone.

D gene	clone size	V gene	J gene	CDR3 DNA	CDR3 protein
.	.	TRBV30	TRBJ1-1	TGTGCCGGGCAAAATACGGGGGGGAACACTGAAGCTTTCTTT	CAGQNTGGNTEAFF
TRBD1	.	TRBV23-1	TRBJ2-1	TGCGCCAGCAGTCAAATCCCATCTAGGGACAGGGAATACAATGAGCAGTTCTTC	CASSQIPSRDREYNEQFF
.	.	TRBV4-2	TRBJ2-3	TGTGCCAGCAGCCAAGAGAGGTCCCCAGATACGCAGTATTTT	CASSQERSPDTQYF
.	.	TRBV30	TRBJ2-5	TGTGCCTGGGGCCGTCAAGAGACCCAGTACTTC	CAWGRQETQYF
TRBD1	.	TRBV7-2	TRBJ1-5	TGTGCCAGCAGCTTAGGGGGACAGCGAAATCAGCCCCAGCATTTT	CASSLGGQRNQPQHF
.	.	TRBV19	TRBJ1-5	TGTGCCAGTCAGGCGACAGTTAGCAATCAGCCCCAGCATTTT	CASQATVSNQPQHF
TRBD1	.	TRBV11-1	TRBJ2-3	TGTGCCAGCAGCCCAGGACAGGGTACAGATACGCAGTATTTT	CASSPGQGTDTQYF
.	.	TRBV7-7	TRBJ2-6	TGTGCCAGCAGCCCGGACGGTCCGGGGGGGGCCAACGTCCTGACTTTC	CASSPDGPGGANVLTF
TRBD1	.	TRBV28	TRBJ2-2	TGTGCCAGCAGCTCTTCTGGACAGGGGGGCACCGGGGAGCTGTTTTTT	CASSSSGQGGTGELFF
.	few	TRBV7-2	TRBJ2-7	TGTGCCAGCAGCTTAGAGGACTACTACTCCTACGAGCAGTACTTC	CASSLEDYYSYEQYF
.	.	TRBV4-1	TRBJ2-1	TGCGCCAGCAGCCCCCAGGGGGCTAGCGGTACATACAATGAGCAGTTCTTC	CASSPQGASGTYNEQFF
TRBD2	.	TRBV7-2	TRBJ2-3	TGTGCCAGCAAGGGTAGCGGGACTAGCACAGATACGCAGTATTTT	CASKGSGTSTDTQYF
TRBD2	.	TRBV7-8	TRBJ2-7	TGTGCCAGCAGCTCGATGGGGGCTAGCGGGCCCTACGAGCAGTACTTC	CASSSMGASGPYEQYF
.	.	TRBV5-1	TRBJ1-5	TGCGCCAGCAGCTTGGTCCTTACCGAGGCGGGCATAGACAATCAGCCCCAGCATTTT	CASSLVLTEAGIDNQPQHF
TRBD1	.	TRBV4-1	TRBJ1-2	TGCGCCAGCAGCCCCGGACAGGGAAACTATGGCTACACCTTC	CASSPGQGNYGYTF
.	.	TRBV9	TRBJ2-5	TGTGCCAGCAGCGTAGGTGTCGGGATAACACAAGAGACCCAGTACTTC	CASSVGVGITQETQYF
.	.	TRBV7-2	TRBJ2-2	TGTGCCAGCAGCCGCGGGACGGCTCACACCGGGGAGCTGTTTTTT	CASSRGTAHTGELFF
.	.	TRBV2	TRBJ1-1	TGTGCCAGCACTCCTTGGGCCCGGATGGCTTTCTTT	CASTPWARMAFF
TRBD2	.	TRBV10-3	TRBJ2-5	TGTGCCATCAGTGAGCGGACTAGCGGGAGTTTGGAGACCCAGTACTTC	CAISERTSGSLETQYF
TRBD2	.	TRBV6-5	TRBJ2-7	TGTGCCAGCAGTCGGACTAGCGGTTACGAGCAGTACTTC	CASSRTSGYEQYF
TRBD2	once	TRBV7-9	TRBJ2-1	TGTGCCAGCAGAAGGACTAGCGGGAACAATGAGCAGTTCTTC	CASRRTSGNNEQFF
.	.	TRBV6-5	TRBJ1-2	TGTGCCAGCAGGAGCCCCGGGGAGGGAGGCTATGGCTACACCTTC	CASRSPGEGGYGYTF
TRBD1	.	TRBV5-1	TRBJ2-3	TGCGCCAGCAGCCTATGGACAGGGCGACCAGATACGCAGTATTTT	CASSLWTGRPDTQYF
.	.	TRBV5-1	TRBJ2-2	TGCGCCAGCAGCTTGGGCAGGGCAGACACCGGGGAGCTGTTTTTT	CASSLGRADTGELFF
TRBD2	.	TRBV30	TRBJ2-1	TGTGCCTGGAGTGTACGATTGGGCCTAGCGGGGGGGCCCGGTAATGAGCAGTTCTTC	CAWSVRLGLAGGPGNEQFF
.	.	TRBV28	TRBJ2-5	TGTGCCAGCAGTTTAAGGGAGGTCCAAGAGACCCAGTACTTC	CASSLREVQETQYF
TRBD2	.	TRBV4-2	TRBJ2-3	TGTGCCAGCAGCCAAGGGTACGGACTAGCCGAGTTCACAGATACGCAGTATTTT	CASSQGYGLAEFTDTQYF
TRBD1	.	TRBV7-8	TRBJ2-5	TGTGCCAGCAGCTGGGGACAGGGAGAGACCCAGTACTTC	CASSWGQGETQYF
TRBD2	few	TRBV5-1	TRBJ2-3	TGCGCCAGCAGCTTCGGGACTAGCGGGGTGGATACGCAGTATTTT	CASSFGTSGVDTQYF
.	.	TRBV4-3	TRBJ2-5	TGCGCCAGCAGCCAAGAGAACAGGGTCAGGACCCAGTACTTC	CASSQENRVRTQYF
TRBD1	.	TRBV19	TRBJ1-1	TGTGCCAGTAGTACACCGACAGGGGTCCCCGAAGCTTTCTTT	CASSTPTGVPEAFF
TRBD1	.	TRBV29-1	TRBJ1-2	TGCAGCGTTGTAGGTTGGGACAGGGGATTGGTCGACTATGGCTACACCTTC	CSVVGWDRGLVDYGYTF
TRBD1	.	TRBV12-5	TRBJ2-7	TGTGCTAGTGGCCCGTGGACAGGGACCGAGCAGTACTTC	CASGPWTGTEQYF
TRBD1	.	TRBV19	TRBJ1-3	TGTGCCAGTACCGAGGACAGGGGCCCTGGAAACACCATATATTTT	CASTEDRGPGNTIYF
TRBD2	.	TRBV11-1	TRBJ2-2	TGTGCCAGCCTCAGGGCCGGGACTAGCCGAGCTTCGAACACCGGGGAGCTGTTTTTT	CASLRAGTSRASNTGELFF
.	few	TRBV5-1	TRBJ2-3	TGCGCCAGCAGCTTGGACTCATCTAGCACAGATACGCAGTATTTT	CASSLDSSSTDTQYF
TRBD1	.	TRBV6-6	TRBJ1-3	TGTGCCAGCAGTTACTCGACAGGGCAAGGAAACACCATATATTTT	CASSYSTGQGNTIYF
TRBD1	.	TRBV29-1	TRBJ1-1	TGCAGCGCCGGGACAGTGAACACTGAAGCTTTCTTT	CSAGTVNTEAFF
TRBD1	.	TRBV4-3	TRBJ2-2	TGCGCCAGCAGCCAGGCTCAGGACAGGGCGGGCACCGGGGAGCTGTTTTTT	CASSQAQDRAGTGELFF
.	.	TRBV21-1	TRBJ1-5	TGTGCCAGCAGCAATGAGGGATTGGGCAATCAGCCCCAGCATTTT	CASSNEGLGNQPQHF
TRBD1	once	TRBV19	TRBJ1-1	TGTGCCAGTAGTCGGGACAGGGATTACACTGAAGCTTTCTTT	CASSRDRDYTEAFF
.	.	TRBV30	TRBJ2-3	TGTGCCTGGAGTGGAGGGAGAATACCAGATACGCAGTATTTT	CAWSGGRIPDTQYF
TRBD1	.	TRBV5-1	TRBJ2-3	TGCGCCAGCAGCTTTGCGGGACAGGGGGGATCAGATACGCAGTATTTT	CASSFAGQGGSDTQYF
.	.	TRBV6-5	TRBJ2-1	TGTGCCAGCAGTTACTCCGGAGATACTGAGCAGTTCTTC	CASSYSGDTEQFF
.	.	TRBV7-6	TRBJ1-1	TGTGCCAGCAGCTTCAGGGGCGGGAACACTGAAGCTTTCTTT	CASSFRGGNTEAFF
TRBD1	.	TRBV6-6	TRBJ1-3	TGTGCCAGCAGTTCCGGGACAGCGAGCTCTGGAAACACCATATATTTT	CASSSGTASSGNTIYF
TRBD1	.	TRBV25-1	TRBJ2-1	TGTGCCAGCAGTGAAGACAGGGGGCTGAACAATGAGCAGTTCTTC	CASSEDRGLNNEQFF
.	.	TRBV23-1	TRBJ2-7	TGCGCCAGCAGTCACCGTAGCATTCCCCGCTTCGAGCAGTACTTC	CASSHRSIPRFEQYF
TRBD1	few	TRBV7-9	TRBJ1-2	TGTGCCAGCAGCCACGGGACAGGTCCCCGCTATGGCTACACCTTC	CASSHGTGPRYGYTF
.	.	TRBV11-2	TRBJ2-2	TGTGCCAGCAGCCCCCGGTTCCAGGGTGCCAGTTCCGGGGAGCTGTTTTTT	CASSPRFQGASSGELFF
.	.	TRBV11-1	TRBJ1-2	TGTGCCAGCAGTGGGCGACAGCGGGGAAACTATGGCTACACCTTC	CASSGRQRGNYGYTF
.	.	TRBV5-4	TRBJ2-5	TGTGCCAGCAGCCGACCTACGGGTGGAAGTATGGAGACCCAGTACTTC	CASSRPTGGSMETQYF
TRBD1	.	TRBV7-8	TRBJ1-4	TGTGCCAGCAGCCCAACCCGGACAGGCCGAAATAGACTGTTTTTT	CASSPTRTGRNRLFF
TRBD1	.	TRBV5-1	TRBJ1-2	TGCGCCAGCAGCGAGGGACAGGGGATCGGCTACACCTTC	CASSEGQGIGYTF
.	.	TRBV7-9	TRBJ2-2	TGTGCCAGCAGCTTAGCGGTGGGGCCTGGCGGGGAGCTGTTTTTT	CASSLAVGPGGELFF
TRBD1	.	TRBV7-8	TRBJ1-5	TGTGCCAGCAGCTTGACAGGGCGTCTTTCTCAGCCCCAGCATTTT	CASSLTGRLSQPQHF
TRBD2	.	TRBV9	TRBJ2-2	TGTGCCAGCAGCGTGCCTAGCGGGAGGGCCAACACCGGGGAGCTGTTTTTT	CASSVPSGRANTGELFF
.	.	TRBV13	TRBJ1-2	TGTGCCAGCAGCTTAGGGTCGTTTTGGGGGCGAGAAGGCTACACCTTC	CASSLGSFWGREGYTF
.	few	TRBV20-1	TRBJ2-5	TGCAGTGCTAGATCATCGACGGGGTCCCACTTC	CSARSSTGSHF
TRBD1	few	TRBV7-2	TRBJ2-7	TGTGCCAGCAGCCGGCCGGGACAGGGGCGCACAAGGTCCTACGAGCAGTACTTC	CASSRPGQGRTRSYEQYF